The rows below give T cell receptor beta chains drawn from one sample of a study of memory CD4+ T cells and cytomegalovirus serostatus. Profiled with immunoSEQ multiplex PCR; TCRdb holds only in-frame clones, not every one. The sample has approximately 40,000 clones; approximately 82% are singletons. Material for sequencing was memory CD4+ T cells from blood. These receptors were taken from an adult in good health and CMV-seronegative. CDR3s include the opening cysteine and the closing phenylalanine or tryptophan. D genes are given only for firm matches. Size is stated for part of the rows, as once, few or many counts, or as a class when the clone is expanded.

clone size	J gene	D gene	V gene	CDR3 protein	CDR3 DNA
few	TRBJ2-7	-	TRBV30	CAWKGRPNIGSYEQYF	TGTGCCTGGAAAGGTCGGCCGAACATCGGCTCCTACGAGCAGTACTTC
-	TRBJ2-1	TRBD2	TRBV5-1	CASSPRTSGGSEQFF	TGCGCCAGCAGCCCCCGGACTAGCGGGGGAAGTGAGCAGTTCTTC
-	TRBJ2-5	TRBD1	TRBV7-9	CASSLVGQGMETQYF	TGTGCCAGCAGCTTAGTCGGACAGGGGATGGAGACCCAGTACTTC
-	TRBJ1-4	-	TRBV28	CASSTSGAAGWGEKLFF	TGTGCCAGCAGCACGTCAGGGGCGGCAGGGTGGGGGGAAAAACTGTTTTTT
-	TRBJ1-1	TRBD1	TRBV7-2	CASSRRQIQTGGEAFF	TGTGCCAGCAGCCGACGACAAATACAGACAGGGGGCGAAGCTTTCTTT
-	TRBJ1-5	TRBD1	TRBV19	CASSRREGTGGPQPQHF	TGTGCCAGTAGTCGGCGAGAAGGGACAGGGGGCCCTCAGCCCCAGCATTTT
few	TRBJ1-1	-	TRBV12-5	CASANRAANTEAFF	TGTGCTAGTGCCAACCGGGCGGCTAACACTGAAGCTTTCTTT
once	TRBJ1-3	-	TRBV5-4	CASSFSSSPAGNTIYF	TGTGCCAGCAGCTTTTCGTCCTCTCCCGCCGGAAACACCATATATTTT
-	TRBJ1-3	TRBD1	TRBV30	CAWSDRGRLIGNTIYF	TGTGCCTGGAGCGACAGGGGGCGTCTAATTGGAAACACCATATATTTT
-	TRBJ2-3	TRBD2	TRBV19	CASRSAASGGVDTQYF	TGTGCCAGTAGGTCCGCAGCTAGCGGGGGAGTTGATACGCAGTATTTT
-	TRBJ1-6	-	TRBV28	CASSFLGLGDNSPLHF	TGTGCCAGCAGTTTTTTGGGGTTAGGGGACAACTCACCCCTCCACTTT
few	TRBJ2-3	-	TRBV9	CASSVGLAADTQYF	TGTGCCAGCAGCGTAGGGCTAGCAGCAGATACGCAGTATTTT
few	TRBJ2-7	TRBD2	TRBV6-5	CASRAASGTYYEQYF	TGTGCCAGCAGAGCCGCTAGCGGGACCTACTACGAGCAGTACTTC
-	TRBJ2-1	TRBD2	TRBV19	CASSFGGGGYNEQFF	TGTGCCAGTAGTTTCGGGGGGGGAGGTTACAATGAGCAGTTCTTC
-	TRBJ2-3	TRBD2	TRBV6-1	CASTPGLAYDTQYF	TGTGCCAGCACCCCGGGACTAGCATACGATACGCAGTATTTT
-	TRBJ1-2	-	TRBV16	CASSQSSRYGYTF	TGTGCCAGCAGCCAATCGTCCCGATATGGCTACACCTTC
few	TRBJ2-3	-	TRBV9	CASSVSGGLRDTQYF	TGTGCCAGCAGCGTAAGCGGCGGGCTAAGGGATACGCAGTATTTT
-	TRBJ1-2	TRBD1	TRBV28	CASRTGGGLYGYTF	TGTGCCAGCAGGACAGGGGGCGGACTCTATGGCTACACCTTC
-	TRBJ2-7	-	TRBV11-3	CASSPFQAYSYEQYF	TGTGCCAGCAGCCCCTTCCAGGCCTACTCCTACGAGCAGTACTTC
few	TRBJ2-4	TRBD2	TRBV6-1	CASSEALLFAGGLGIQYF	TGTGCCAGCAGTGAAGCGCTTCTATTTGCGGGGGGCTTAGGCATTCAGTACTTC
-	TRBJ1-3	-	TRBV19	CASSWPGRDSGNTIYF	TGTGCCAGTAGTTGGCCCGGGAGGGACTCTGGAAACACCATATATTTT
few	TRBJ2-5	-	TRBV2	CASSVLRGSQETQYF	TGTGCCAGCAGTGTGTTACGGGGCTCCCAAGAGACCCAGTACTTC
-	TRBJ2-5	TRBD1	TRBV4-2	CASSQNKQGWETQYF	TGTGCCAGCAGCCAAAATAAACAGGGGTGGGAGACCCAGTACTTC
few	TRBJ1-6	TRBD1	TRBV6-5	CASSYRDSYLSPLHF	TGTGCCAGCAGTTACCGGGACAGCTATCTGTCACCCCTCCACTTT
-	TRBJ1-4	-	TRBV19	CASSISSGKEKLFF	TGTGCCAGTAGTATATCTTCAGGAAAGGAAAAACTGTTTTTT
-	TRBJ2-5	-	TRBV6-5	CASSFGQTRNQYF	TGTGCCAGCAGTTTCGGACAGACGAGAAACCAGTACTTC
medium-sized	TRBJ2-1	TRBD2	TRBV6-5	CASSYRAGGSDEQFF	TGTGCCAGCAGTTACAGGGCGGGGGGGTCGGATGAGCAGTTCTTC
-	TRBJ2-7	-	TRBV6-6	CASSYSVDEQYF	TGTGCCAGCAGTTACTCGGTGGACGAGCAGTACTTC
-	TRBJ2-6	-	TRBV6-5	CASSYSGSGANVLTF	TGTGCCAGCAGTTACTCCGGGTCTGGGGCCAACGTCCTGACTTTC
-	TRBJ1-2	-	TRBV10-1	CASSESQQGYGYTF	TGCGCCAGCAGTGAGTCCCAACAGGGCTATGGCTACACCTTC
-	TRBJ1-2	-	TRBV20-1	CSVAGGDGYTF	TGCAGTGTCGCTGGCGGGGATGGCTACACCTTC
few	TRBJ1-3	-	TRBV6-6	CASRNRDNLGNTIYF	TGTGCCAGCAGAAACCGGGACAACCTCGGAAACACCATATATTTT
-	TRBJ2-7	TRBD1	TRBV28	CASSLFLGTTGISYEQYF	TGTGCCAGCAGTTTATTTTTGGGAACGACAGGGATCTCCTACGAGCAGTACTTC
-	TRBJ1-1	TRBD1	TRBV9	CASSVPPTGVTEAFF	TGTGCCAGCAGCGTGCCCCCGACAGGGGTCACTGAAGCTTTCTTT
medium-sized	TRBJ1-6	TRBD1	TRBV5-4	CASSFSGGTYNSPLHF	TGTGCCAGCAGCTTCTCAGGGGGAACCTATAATTCACCCCTCCACTTT
-	TRBJ1-6	-	TRBV9	CASSSTPGAGSPLHF	TGTGCCAGCAGCTCCACCCCAGGGGCAGGTTCACCCCTCCACTTT
-	TRBJ1-1	TRBD1	TRBV4-1	CASSHPGQGHTEAFF	TGCGCCAGCAGCCACCCTGGACAGGGGCACACTGAAGCTTTCTTT
-	TRBJ2-4	TRBD1	TRBV6-5	CASSSGQGGNIQYF	TGTGCCAGCAGTAGCGGACAGGGAGGTAACATTCAGTACTTC
-	TRBJ2-3	TRBD1	TRBV5-1	CASTAVGQATDTQYF	TGCGCCAGCACAGCAGTGGGACAGGCCACAGATACGCAGTATTTT
once	TRBJ2-5	TRBD2	TRBV5-1	CASSLANRRGVQETQYF	TGCGCCAGCAGCTTGGCCAACCGGCGGGGGGTCCAAGAGACCCAGTACTTC
-	TRBJ2-3	-	TRBV18	CASSPSLTDTQYF	TGTGCCAGCTCACCGAGCCTAACAGATACGCAGTATTTT
-	TRBJ1-6	-	TRBV19	CASSTTWDTSSYNSPLHF	TGTGCCAGTAGTACCACATGGGACACCAGCTCCTATAATTCACCCCTCCACTTT
-	TRBJ1-5	-	TRBV19	CATAAWVDQPQHF	TGTGCCACCGCCGCCTGGGTCGATCAGCCCCAGCATTTT
-	TRBJ2-1	-	TRBV7-8	CASSFGTYNEQFF	TGTGCCAGCAGCTTTGGGACCTACAATGAGCAGTTCTTC
-	TRBJ2-2	-	TRBV19	CASSIGQGNTGELFF	TGTGCCAGTAGTATTGGCCAGGGGAACACCGGGGAGCTGTTTTTT
-	TRBJ1-1	-	TRBV5-4	CASSPGRSTEAFF	TGTGCCAGCAGCCCGGGGAGGAGCACTGAAGCTTTCTTT
-	TRBJ2-3	-	TRBV19	CASSNPGHPDTQYF	TGTGCCAGTAGTAATCCCGGGCATCCAGATACGCAGTATTTT